Below, 7 T cell receptor beta chains from the same sample are listed, as sequenced in a study of cytomegalovirus exposure and HLA in healthy donors. Repertoires were generated with immunoSEQ multiplex PCR, while TCRdb's copy carries only in-frame clones and drops some. The sample lists about 75,000 clones; around four fifths were seen once. The sample comprised PBMCs. These receptor sequences come from a man aged 30-40 years in good health and CMV-seronegative.

J is TRBJ1-5 and V is TRBV5-4, with D uncertain. Germline values: CDR1 SGHNT, CDR2 YYREEE (reference sequence). V was pared by 3 bases and J by 2 bases, with 6 bases between. The CDR3 loop spans 13 amino acids. The chain's CDR3 is CASSYSGNQPQHF. The CDR3 DNA reads as TGTGCCAGCAGCTATTCCGGCAATCAGCCCCAGCATTTT. Combining the CDR3 with reference TRBV5-4 and TRBJ1-5 gives the whole variable domain ETGVTQSPTHLIKTRGQQVTLRCSSQSGHNTVSWYQQALGQGPQFIFQYYREEENGRGNFPPRFSGLQFPNYSSELNVNALELDDSALYLCASSYSGNQPQHFGDGTRLSIL.

The chain employs TRBV2 and TRBJ1-6, with a possible D match to TRBD1 (5 bases). Trimming shortened V by 3 bases and J by 9 bases, and 12 bases separated the two germline ends. The length of the CDR3 is 14 residues. Germline CDR1 is SNHLY and CDR2 is FYNNEI. The CDR3 coding sequence is TGTGCCAGCAGTGAGCGGCAGGGTTCTTCACCCCTCCACTTT. Its translation is CASSERQGSSPLHF.

The rearrangement joins TRBV6-1 to TRBJ1-1; tentatively, D is TRBD1 (5 bases). This CDR3 has 15 amino acids. Between the trimmed V and J ends, which lost 1 base and 5 bases, there was a span of 14 bases. The germline gives CDR1 MNHNS, CDR2 SASEGT. CDR3 in amino acids: CASSEVLGGRTEAFF. The CDR3 DNA sequence: TGTGCCAGCAGTGAAGTTTTGGGGGGAAGGACTGAAGCTTTCTTT.

The CDR3: CASSFRLAGGLQETQYF. The CDR3 DNA reads as TGCGCCAGCAGCTTTAGGCTAGCGGGGGGGTTACAAGAGACCCAGTACTTC. The chain has TRBV5-1 and TRBJ2-5, with TRBD2 matching over 12 bases. The CDR3 runs to 17 residues. Germline loops: CDR1 SGHRS, CDR2 YFSETQ. Trimming cost V 2 bases and J 2 bases; bases outside gene matches: 7.

The chain carries TRBV19 and TRBJ2-2; the match to TRBD2 covers 7 bases. V trimming: 3 bases; J trimming: 1 base; junction bases outside the gene matches: 2. Germline loops: CDR1 LNHDA, CDR2 SQIVND (reference sequence). This CDR3 comprises 15 residues. The CDR3, as DNA: TGTGCCAGTAGTATGGCTAGCGGGAACACCGGGGAGCTGTTTTTT. Its translation is CASSMASGNTGELFF. The complete variable domain, with remaining parts taken from reference TRBV19 and TRBJ2-2, reads DGGITQSPKYLFRKEGQNVTLSCEQNLNHDAMYWYRQDPGQGLRLIYYSQIVNDFQKGDIAEGYSVSREKKESFPLTVTSAQKNPTAFYLCASSMASGNTGELFFGEGSRLTVL.

The genes are TRBV28 and TRBJ1-2, with 11 bases matching TRBD1. This CDR3 is 19 amino acids long. Germline-derived CDR1 and CDR2 are MDHEN and SYDVKM. J was trimmed by 7 bases and V by 3 bases; bases with no gene match: 19. This chain's CDR3 is CASSLGTPGQGDRFGGYTF. The CDR3, as DNA: TGTGCCAGCAGTTTGGGGACCCCGGGACAGGGGGACAGATTCGGTGGCTACACCTTC.

The chain links TRBV4-2 to TRBJ2-7; TRBD1 aligns across 10 bases. The V segment lost 4 bases and the J segment 5 bases; nucleotides outside the gene matches: 11. Germline V CDR1 and CDR2: LGHNA, YNFKEQ. The CDR3 spans 16 residues. This CDR3 reads CASSPTAGTGADEQYF. The CDR3 bases are TGTGCCAGCAGCCCAACGGCCGGGACAGGGGCCGACGAGCAGTACTTC.